This T cell receptor beta chain is from a study of OX40 agonist ivuxolimab in advanced cancers. About the study: Ivuxolimab is an agonistic anti-OX40 (CD134) antibody, and patients were treated with it. Dose-escalation subjects each had hepatocellular carcinoma, melanoma, renal cell or head and neck cancer. Study outcomes and limitations: Among expanded peripheral T cells, antigen specificity went undetermined.

At cycle 4 day 1, cycle 7 day 1, and baseline, blood was sampled. Clones were sequenced by immunoSEQ multiplex PCR, and TCRdb holds only the in-frame ones, with some missing. The repertoire holds about 81,000 clones, with about 86% as singletons. This clone was found once. The antigen remains undetermined. V lost 9 bases and J lost 0, with 12 bases in between. The CDR3 length is 13 residues. CDR1 and CDR2 (germline): SEHNR, FQNEAQ (reference sequence). This chain connects TRBV7-9 to TRBJ2-7; maybe TRBD2 (7 bases). This sample comprised CD4+ or CD8+ T cells sorted from blood, obtained in a trial of the OX40 agonist ivuxolimab. This TCR was sampled from an adult with an advanced solid tumor such as melanoma, head and neck, liver or kidney cancer. Here the CDR3 reads CASSGGHSYEQYF. The CDR3 DNA follows: TGTGCCAGTTCGGGGGGCCACTCCTACGAGCAGTACTTC.